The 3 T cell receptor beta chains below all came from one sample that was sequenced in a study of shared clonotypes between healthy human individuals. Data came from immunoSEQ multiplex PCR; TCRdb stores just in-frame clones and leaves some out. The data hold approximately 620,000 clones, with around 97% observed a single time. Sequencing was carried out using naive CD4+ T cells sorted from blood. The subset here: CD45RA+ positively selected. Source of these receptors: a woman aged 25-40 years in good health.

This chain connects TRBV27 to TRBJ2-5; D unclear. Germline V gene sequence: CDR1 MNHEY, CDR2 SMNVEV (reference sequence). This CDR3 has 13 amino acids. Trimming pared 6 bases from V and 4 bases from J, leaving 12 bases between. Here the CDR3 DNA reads TGTGCCAGCAGCCCCAGGAGAGTAGAGACCCAGTACTTC. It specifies CASSPRRVETQYF.

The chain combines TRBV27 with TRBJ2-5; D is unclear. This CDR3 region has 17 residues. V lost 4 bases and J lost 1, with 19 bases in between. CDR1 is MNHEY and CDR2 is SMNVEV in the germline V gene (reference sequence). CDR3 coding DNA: TGTGCCAGCAGTTCAAAATCGGTGAAGAAGTTCCAAGAGACCCAGTACTTC. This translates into CASSSKSVKKFQETQYF.

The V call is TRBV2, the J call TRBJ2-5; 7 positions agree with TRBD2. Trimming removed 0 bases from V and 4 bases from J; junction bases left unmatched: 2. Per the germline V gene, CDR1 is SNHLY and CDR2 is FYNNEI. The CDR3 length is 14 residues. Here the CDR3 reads CASSEAPGGETQYF. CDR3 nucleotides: TGTGCCAGCAGTGAAGCCCCGGGGGGAGAGACCCAGTACTTC.